What follows describes a single T cell receptor beta chain. Its antigen target is currently unknown. The sample holds no much larger clone one base away, and base qualities are not on file. Ficoll-Paque density gradient centrifugation was the method used to isolate PBMCs. For sequencing, an Illumina NovaSeq 6000 was employed. Using 5'RACE with constant-segment primers, TCRalpha and TCRbeta cDNA libraries were constructed, with sample barcodes and unique molecular identifiers added in the process. RNA was extracted from every sample with Trizol reagent. The libraries were amplified in two PCR steps, and the second step added a second sample barcode and Illumina TruSeq adapters. Sequencing of the libraries was done on an Illumina NovaSeq, producing 2 x 150 bp paired-end reads. For the original study's pipeline: With migec v1.2.7, reads were demultiplexed and then collapsed into UMI-guided consensus sequences. Using mixcr v2.1.11, the UMI consensuses were aligned to TRA and TRB V and J templates and assembled into clonotypes. Clonotypes were classified as expanded or contracted when called significant by both edgeR and NoisET, with noise models trained on biological replicates. For edgeR calls, the thresholds were a false discovery rate-adjusted p below 0.01 and a log2 fold-change of 1. As an exploratory analysis of dynamics, PCA with hierarchical clustering was applied to max-normalized trajectories of the 1000 most abundant clonotypes. Separately sequenced CD4+ and CD8+ repertoires were used to assign the CD4 or CD8 phenotype of responding clones. The raw public data were reprocessed by TCRdb itself: fastp quality trimming at Q25, MiXCR clonotype calling, in-frame beta chains only. A single entry per CDR3 protein holds the most common genes and DNA from its merged rows. The V and J calls, along with clone size, are taken from TCRdb and not from the paper's own processing. The sample data list roughly 400,000 distinct CDR3 sequences, and approximately 19% of these were observed just once. Around a fifth of the sample lies in the top ten.

CDR1 and CDR2, per the germline V gene, are MNHNS and SASEGT. The V end loses 2 bases and the J end loses 8 bases, and a stretch of 13 bases separates them. The CDR3 holds 14 amino acids from the cysteine to the phenylalanine. Kept here is only the CDR3 DNA, which spans 42 bases and is read in frame from base 1. This sample stems from a study of T-cell memory formation after mild COVID-19 (dated by TCRdb to about 2021). Regarding the complete study: TCR sequence clusters from the two donors were found to be largely donor specific. In a couple of donors, T-cell clones that expanded and contracted after mild COVID-19 were followed by sequencing TCRalpha and TCRbeta repertoires longitudinally. The cohort comprised two young, previously healthy adult volunteers, one female and one male. Overall study outcomes, separate from this receptor: Contracting CD4+ clones were located mainly in the CM and EM memory subsets, whereas CD8+ clones were found to be enriched in EMRA. SARS-CoV-2 specificity of the second-wave clones peaking on day 37 was not confirmed. Some responding clones were found in pre-infection memory, which suggests that pre-existing cross-reactive memory T cells took part in the SARS-CoV-2 response. Only a couple of mild cases were covered in the study, and larger cohorts including severe cases with pre-infection samples were considered necessary. Clones that contracted from day 15 to 85 showed balanced CD4/CD8 phenotypes, whereas a second wave of clones that expanded from day 15 to 37 leaned towards CD4+.

The sequenced sample consisted of PBMCs or a T cell subset sorted from them (not recorded which). This clonotype was sampled from a man aged 18 to 30 who had mild COVID-19 (a few samples of this study predate the infection). The sample titles of this study are shuffled in the database, so cell type and time point are left out; the donor was told from shared clones. The chain was built from TRBV6-1 and TRBJ1-3, with a weak D call of TRBD1 (6 bases match). The base sequence is TGTGCCAGCAGTGAATTCGGGGGGCGAGACACCATATATTTT. This translates into CASSEFGGRDTIYF.